These 3 T cell receptor beta chains share one sample of origin, sequenced in a study of T cell responses to AZD1222 COVID-19 vaccine. TCRdb's copy holds only in-frame clones and misses some; the assay was immunoSEQ multiplex PCR. The sample lists 100,000 to 150,000 clones, 80% to 95% occurring once. Material: peripheral blood, obtained 28 days after the second AZD1222 dose. The source is an adult who received the AZD1222 COVID-19 vaccine.

The V gene is TRBV18, the J gene TRBJ2-2; 11 bases agree with TRBD1. V gave up 4 bases and J gave up 5 bases; unmatched junction bases: 3. The CDR3 loop spans 15 amino acids. Germline CDR1 reads KGHSH; CDR2 reads LQKENI. CDR3 residues: CASSRTGGDTGELFF. DNA for the CDR3: TGTGCCAGCTCACGGACAGGGGGCGATACCGGGGAGCTGTTTTTT.

V is TRBV4-3 and J is TRBJ1-3; possibly TRBD1 for D (5 bases). With 0 bases removed from V and 0 bases from J, the gap between germline ends came to 9 bases. Germline CDR1 is LGHNA and CDR2 is YSLEER. This CDR3 has 16 amino acids. The CDR3 bases are TGCGCCAGCAGCCAAGAAGTGGGGACCTCTGGAAACACCATATATTTT. It yields the protein CASSQEVGTSGNTIYF.

The CDR3 protein is CASSQATSGNNEQFF. In DNA, the CDR3 is TGTGCCAGCAGCCAAGCGACTAGCGGCAACAATGAGCAGTTCTTC. J is TRBJ2-1 and V is TRBV3-1 (or the pseudogene TRBV3-2), with 9 nucleotides matching TRBD2. V lost 1 base to trimming and J lost 5 bases; unmatched junction nucleotides: 3. The CDR3 contains 15 residues. Germline CDR1 reads LGHDT; CDR2 reads YNNKEL (reference sequence).